This TCR beta chain was identified during a study of blood T cell repertoires in COVID-19. Across the study: COVID-19 samples from acute and convalescent phases originated in the United States, Italy and Spain. The analysed material was cDNA or gDNA that came from T cells, B-cell-depleted T cells, or PBMCs.

Per the study methods: Cell counts per sample came from amplifying reference gene primers. Clones were read by immunoSEQ multiplex PCR, and TCRdb kept only the in-frame ones, dropping some. V, J and clone size derive from that table, while D and trimming were established from the DNA sequence. The repertoire holds tens of thousands of clones, with less than 85% as singletons. CDR3 length equals 14 residues. Trimming shortened V by 4 bases and J by 4 bases, and 15 bases separated the two germline ends. Germline CDR1 and CDR2: SGHNT and YYREEE (reference sequence). This chain joins TRBV5-4 and TRBJ2-7; no clear D gene. The receptor was isolated from a woman older than 75 with acute or convalescent COVID-19. Input material: peripheral blood. CDR3 in amino acids: CASSPREREYEQYF. CDR3 coding DNA: TGTGCCAGCAGCCCGCGAGAGCGAGAATACGAGCAGTACTTC.